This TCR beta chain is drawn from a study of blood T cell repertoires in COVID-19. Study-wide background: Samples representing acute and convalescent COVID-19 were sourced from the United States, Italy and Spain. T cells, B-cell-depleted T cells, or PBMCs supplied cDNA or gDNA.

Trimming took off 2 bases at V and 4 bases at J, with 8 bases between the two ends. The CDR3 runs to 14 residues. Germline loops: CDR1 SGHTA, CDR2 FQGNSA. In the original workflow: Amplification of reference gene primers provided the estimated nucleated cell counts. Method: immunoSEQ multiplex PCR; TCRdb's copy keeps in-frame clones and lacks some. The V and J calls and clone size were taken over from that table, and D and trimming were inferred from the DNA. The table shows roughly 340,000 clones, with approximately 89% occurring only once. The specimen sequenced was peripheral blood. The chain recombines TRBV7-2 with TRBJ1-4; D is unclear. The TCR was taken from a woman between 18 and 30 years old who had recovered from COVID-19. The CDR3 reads CASSLSPLNEKLFF. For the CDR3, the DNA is TGTGCCAGCAGCTTATCCCCCCTTAATGAAAAACTGTTTTTT.